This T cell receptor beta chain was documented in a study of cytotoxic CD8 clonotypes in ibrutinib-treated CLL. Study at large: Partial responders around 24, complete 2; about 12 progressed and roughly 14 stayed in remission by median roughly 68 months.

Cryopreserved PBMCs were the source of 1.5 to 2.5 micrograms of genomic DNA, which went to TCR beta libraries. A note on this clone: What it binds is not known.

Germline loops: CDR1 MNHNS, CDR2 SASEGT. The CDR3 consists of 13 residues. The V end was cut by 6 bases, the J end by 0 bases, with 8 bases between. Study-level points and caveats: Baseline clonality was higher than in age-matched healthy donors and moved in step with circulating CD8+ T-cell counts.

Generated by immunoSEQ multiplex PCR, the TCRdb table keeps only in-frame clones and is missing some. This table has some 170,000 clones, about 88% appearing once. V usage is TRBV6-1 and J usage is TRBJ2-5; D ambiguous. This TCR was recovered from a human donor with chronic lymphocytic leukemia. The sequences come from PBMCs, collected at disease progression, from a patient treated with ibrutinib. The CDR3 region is CASSGEYQETQYF. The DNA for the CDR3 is TGTGCCAGCAGCGGCGAGTACCAAGAGACCCAGTACTTC.